The entry below describes one T cell receptor (beta chain). What it binds is unknown. Amplification used 60 Vbeta primers and 13 Jbeta primers. Profiled with immunoSEQ multiplex PCR; TCRdb holds only in-frame clones, not every one. The table has fewer than 150,000 clones, roughly three quarters seen once. Trimming took 4 bases from V and 5 from J, leaving 19 bases between them. Looked up from germline, CDR1 is SGHDT and CDR2 is YYEEEE. CDR3 length: 16 amino acids. This sample is part of a study of cytomegalovirus exposure and HLA in healthy donors. On the study more broadly: Researchers previously reported finding 117 million unique TCR beta sequences from 150 million to 200 million T cells. The study's findings and limits: The investigators catalogued about 170 TCR beta chains as cytomegalovirus-associated.

This clonotype originated in a woman between 45 and 60 years old in good health and CMV-seronegative. The sequenced material came from PBMCs. This rearrangement joins TRBV5-6 to TRBJ1-5, with D possibly TRBD1 on 5 matching bases. The CDR3 sequence: CASSQGADRIDQPQHF. The CDR3, as DNA: TGTGCCAGCAGCCAGGGTGCCGACAGAATCGATCAGCCCCAGCATTTT.